This entry describes one T cell receptor (beta chain). Germline CDR1 is MDHEN and CDR2 is SYDVKM. This CDR3 spans 15 amino acids. V lost 5 bases and J 2 bases, leaving 13 bases between the germline ends. The data derive from a study of blood T cell repertoires in COVID-19. Using immunoSEQ multiplex PCR, the repertoire was profiled, and TCRdb retains in-frame clones only, with some absent. The sample records 84,000 or so clones, about 83% being singletons. The clonotype was recovered from a man aged 55-75 years with acute or convalescent COVID-19. This chain links TRBV28 with TRBJ1-3, with unresolved D. Sample: peripheral blood. The CDR3 DNA sequence: TGTGCCAGCAGTCCCCCTGGGCGAACTGGAAACACCATATATTTT. This translates into CASSPPGRTGNTIYF.